This T cell receptor beta chain was identified in a study of patients and donors after allogeneic stem cell transplantation. TCRdb fed the RT-PCR reads into MiXCR, producing one record per CDR3 protein. The repertoire holds 100,000 to 120,000 distinct CDR3 sequences, with 35% as singletons. This clonotype turned up a few times. Trimming took 2 bases from V and 2 from J, leaving 9 bases between them. The CDR3 runs to 14 residues. CDR1 is SGHAT and CDR2 is FQNNGV in the germline V gene. This sequence originates from a human donor who was either an allogeneic HSCT recipient or a stem cell or donor lymphocyte infusion donor (not recorded which). It is not recorded whose cells these are; they may come from a transplant donor. The sample was blood, either unsorted or a sorted T cell fraction (not recorded which). The V gene is TRBV11-2, the J gene TRBJ1-2; no clear D. The CDR3 coding sequence is TGTGCCAGCAGCTTATGGGATAGGAACTATGGCTACACCTTC. It is translated as CASSLWDRNYGYTF.